The source of this TCR beta chain is a study of molecular identifiers for immune sequencing clone quantification. Study-wide results and caveats: More than 99% of effector molecules, versus under 1% of naive-cell molecules, belonged to clones above 20 RNA copies.

Trimming pared 3 bases from V and 6 bases from J, leaving 15 bases between. The CDR3 has 15 residues. Germline CDR1 and CDR2: LNHDA and SQIVND (reference sequence). To note about this clonotype: What it binds is not known.

The authors gated naive CD8 T cells as CD8+CD4-CCR7+CD45RA+ for sorting. Listed TCR primers, together with previously described methods, were used for the bulk TCR libraries. MiXCR, applied by TCRdb to the PCR reads, yields one record per CDR3 protein. The sample holds about 330,000 distinct CDR3 sequences, about 23% seen once. This clonotype originated in a human donor in good health. Some libraries in this study had Jurkat cell RNA spiked in. The chain couples TRBV19 to TRBJ2-1; no firm D call. Sequenced input: naive CD8+ T cells from blood, with Jurkat cell RNA spiked in. Noted subset: FACS-sorted CD8+CD4-CCR7+CD45RA+ naive T cells. CDR3 protein: CASSMGFGLGNEQFF. Here the CDR3 DNA reads TGTGCCAGTAGTATGGGCTTCGGGTTAGGCAATGAGCAGTTCTTC.